This TCR beta chain was found in a study of blood T cell repertoires in COVID-19. Study summary: The United States, Italy and Spain provided the acute and convalescent COVID-19 samples. PBMCs, B-cell-depleted T cells, or T cells provided the cDNA or gDNA that made up the material.

Per the authors' pipeline: How many nucleated cells were present was estimated from reference gene primer amplification. Measured with immunoSEQ multiplex PCR; TCRdb has only the in-frame clones, and not every one. V and J calls plus clone size are reproduced from that table; the DNA served to infer D and trimming. Here the sample spans tens of thousands of clones, around 77% being singletons. Trimming removed 2 bases from V and 2 bases from J, with 7 bases in between. The V gene's germline CDR1 is GTSNPN and CDR2 SVGIG (reference sequence). CDR3 length: 12 amino acids. This rearrangement joins TRBV30 to TRBJ2-7; TRBD1 might be the D (6 bases). The sample was peripheral blood. The clonotype comes from a human donor in a cohort sampled during active COVID-19. The CDR3 here is CAWSRQAYEQYF. In DNA form, the CDR3 reads TGTGCCTGGAGTAGACAGGCCTACGAGCAGTACTTC.